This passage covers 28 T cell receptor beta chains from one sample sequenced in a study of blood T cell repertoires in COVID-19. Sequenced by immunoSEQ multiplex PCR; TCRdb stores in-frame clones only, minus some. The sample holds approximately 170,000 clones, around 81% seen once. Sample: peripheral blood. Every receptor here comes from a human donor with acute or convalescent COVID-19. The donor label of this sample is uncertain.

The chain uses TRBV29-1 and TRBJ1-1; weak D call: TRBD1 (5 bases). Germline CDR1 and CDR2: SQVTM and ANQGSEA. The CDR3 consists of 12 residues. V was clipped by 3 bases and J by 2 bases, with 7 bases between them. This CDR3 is CSVEDINTEAFF. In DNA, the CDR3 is TGCAGCGTTGAGGACATAAACACTGAAGCTTTCTTT. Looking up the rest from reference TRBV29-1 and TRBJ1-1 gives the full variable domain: SAVISQKPSRDICQRGTSLTIQCQVDSQVTMMFWYRQQPGQSLTLIATANQGSEATYESGFVIDKFPISRPNLTFSTLTVSNMSPEDSSIYLCSVEDINTEAFFGQGTRLTVV.

CDR3 nucleotide sequence: TGTGCCTGGACGCAGGGAAGAGGCTACACCTTC. It translates to CAWTQGRGYTF. The chain employs TRBV30 and TRBJ1-2; possibly TRBD1 for D (5 bases). CDR1 and CDR2 from the germline V gene are GTSNPN and SVGIG (reference sequence). Trimming shortened V by 4 bases and J by 8 bases, and 11 bases separated the two germline ends. The CDR3 is made up of 11 amino acids.

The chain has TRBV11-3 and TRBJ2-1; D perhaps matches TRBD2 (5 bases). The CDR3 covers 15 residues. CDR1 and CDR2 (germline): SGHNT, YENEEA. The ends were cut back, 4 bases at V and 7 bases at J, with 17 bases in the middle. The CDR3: CASSSSFGISNEQFF. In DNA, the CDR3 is TGTGCCAGCAGCTCTTCTTTCGGGATTTCAAATGAGCAGTTCTTC.

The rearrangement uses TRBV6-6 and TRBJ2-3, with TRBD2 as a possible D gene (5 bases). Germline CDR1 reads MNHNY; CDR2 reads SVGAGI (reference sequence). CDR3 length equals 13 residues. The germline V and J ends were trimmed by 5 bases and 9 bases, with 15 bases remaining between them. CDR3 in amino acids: CASSREGAGTQYF. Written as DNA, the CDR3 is TGTGCCAGCAGTCGAGAGGGCGCAGGAACGCAGTATTTT.

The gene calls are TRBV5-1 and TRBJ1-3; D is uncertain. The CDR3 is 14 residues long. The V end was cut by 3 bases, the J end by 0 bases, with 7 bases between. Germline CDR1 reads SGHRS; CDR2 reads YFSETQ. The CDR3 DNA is TGCGCCAGCAGCTCAGATAACTCTGGAAACACCATATATTTT. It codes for CASSSDNSGNTIYF. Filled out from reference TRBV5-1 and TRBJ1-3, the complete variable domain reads KAGVTQTPRYLIKTRGQQVTLSCSPISGHRSVSWYQQTPGQGLQFLFEYFSETQRNKGNFPGRFSGRQFSNSRSEMNVSTLELGDSALYLCASSSDNSGNTIYFGEGSWLTVV.

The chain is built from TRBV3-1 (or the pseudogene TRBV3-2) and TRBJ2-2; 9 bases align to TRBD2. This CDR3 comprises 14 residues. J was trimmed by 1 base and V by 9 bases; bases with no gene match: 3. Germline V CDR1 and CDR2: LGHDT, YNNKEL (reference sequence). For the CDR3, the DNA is TGTGCCAGTTCGACTAGCGGGAACACCGGGGAGCTGTTTTTT. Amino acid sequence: CASSTSGNTGELFF.

This chain's CDR3 is CSASGADYGGYTF. CDR3 sequence (DNA): TGCAGTGCTAGTGGGGCGGACTACGGAGGCTACACCTTC. The genes are TRBV20-1 and TRBJ1-2; tentatively, D is TRBD1 (5 bases). Trimming pared 3 bases from V and 8 bases from J, leaving 16 bases between. Germline loops: CDR1 DFQATT, CDR2 SNEGSKA (reference sequence). The CDR3 is 13 residues long.

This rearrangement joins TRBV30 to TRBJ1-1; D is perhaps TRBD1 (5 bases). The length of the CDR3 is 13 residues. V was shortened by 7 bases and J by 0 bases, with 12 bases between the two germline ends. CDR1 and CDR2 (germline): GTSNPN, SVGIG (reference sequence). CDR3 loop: CASQRGMNTEAFF. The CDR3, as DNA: TGTGCCTCACAAAGGGGCATGAACACTGAAGCTTTCTTT.

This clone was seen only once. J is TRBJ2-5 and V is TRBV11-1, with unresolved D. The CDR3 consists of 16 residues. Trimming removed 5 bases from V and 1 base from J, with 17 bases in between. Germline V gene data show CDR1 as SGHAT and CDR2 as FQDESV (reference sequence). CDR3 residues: CASSPHPPGSQETQYF. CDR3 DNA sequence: TGTGCCAGCAGCCCACACCCCCCTGGCAGCCAAGAGACCCAGTACTTC.

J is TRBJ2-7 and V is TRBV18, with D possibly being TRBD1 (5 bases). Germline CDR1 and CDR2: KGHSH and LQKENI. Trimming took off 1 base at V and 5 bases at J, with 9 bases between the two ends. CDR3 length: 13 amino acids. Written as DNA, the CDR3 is TGTGCCAGCTCACCACGGTCGACAGACGAGCAGTACTTC. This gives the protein CASSPRSTDEQYF.

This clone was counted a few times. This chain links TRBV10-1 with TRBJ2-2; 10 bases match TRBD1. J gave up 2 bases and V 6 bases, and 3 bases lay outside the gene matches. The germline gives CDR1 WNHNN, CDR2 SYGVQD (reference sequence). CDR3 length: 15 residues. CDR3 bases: TGCGCCAGCAGGGGGACAGGGGCAAACACCGGGGAGCTGTTTTTT. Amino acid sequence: CASRGTGANTGELFF.

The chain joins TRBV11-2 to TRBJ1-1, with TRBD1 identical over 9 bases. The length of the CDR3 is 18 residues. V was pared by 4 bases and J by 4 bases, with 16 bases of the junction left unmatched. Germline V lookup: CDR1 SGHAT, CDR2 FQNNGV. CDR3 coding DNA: TGTGCCAGCAGCTCGATCCGGGACAGGGCTAGTCTGGGCACTGAAGCTTTCTTT. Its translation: CASSSIRDRASLGTEAFF.

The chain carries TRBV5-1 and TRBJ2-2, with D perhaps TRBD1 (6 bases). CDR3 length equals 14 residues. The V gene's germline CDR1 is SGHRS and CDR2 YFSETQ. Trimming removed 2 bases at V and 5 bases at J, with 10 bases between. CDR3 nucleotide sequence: TGCGCCAGCAGCTTACCAGGGGAAACCGGGGAGCTGTTTTTT. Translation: CASSLPGETGELFF.

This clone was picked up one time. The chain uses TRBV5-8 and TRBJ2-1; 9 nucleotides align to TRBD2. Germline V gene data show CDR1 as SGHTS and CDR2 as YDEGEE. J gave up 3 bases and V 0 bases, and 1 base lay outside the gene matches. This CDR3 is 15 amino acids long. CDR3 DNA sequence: TGTGCCAGCAGCTTGGGTAGCGGGGGCTACAATGAGCAGTTCTTC. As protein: CASSLGSGGYNEQFF.

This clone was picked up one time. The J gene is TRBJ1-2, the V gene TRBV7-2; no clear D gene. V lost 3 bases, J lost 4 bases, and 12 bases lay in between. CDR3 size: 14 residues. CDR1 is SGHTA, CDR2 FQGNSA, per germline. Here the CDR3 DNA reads TGTGCCAGCAGCTTTTCGGGTGAGGTCTATGGCTACACCTTC. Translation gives CASSFSGEVYGYTF.

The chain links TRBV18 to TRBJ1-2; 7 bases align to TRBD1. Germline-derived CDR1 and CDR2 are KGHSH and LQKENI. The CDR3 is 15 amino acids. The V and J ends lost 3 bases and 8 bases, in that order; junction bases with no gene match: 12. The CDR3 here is CASSPSIDRVNGYTF. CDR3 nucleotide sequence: TGTGCCAGCTCACCCTCAATCGACAGGGTTAACGGCTACACCTTC. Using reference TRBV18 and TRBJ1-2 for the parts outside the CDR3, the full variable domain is NAGVMQNPRHLVRRRGQEARLRCSPMKGHSHVYWYRQLPEEGLKFMVYLQKENIIDESGMPKERFSAEFPKEGPSILRIQQVVRGDSAAYFCASSPSIDRVNGYTFGSGTRLTVV.

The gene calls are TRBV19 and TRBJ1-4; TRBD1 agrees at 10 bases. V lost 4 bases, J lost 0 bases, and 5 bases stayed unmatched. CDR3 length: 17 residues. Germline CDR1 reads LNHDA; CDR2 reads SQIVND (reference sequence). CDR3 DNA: TGTGCCAGTAGTACAGGGACAGGGGCGCCAACTAATGAAAAACTGTTTTTT. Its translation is CASSTGTGAPTNEKLFF.

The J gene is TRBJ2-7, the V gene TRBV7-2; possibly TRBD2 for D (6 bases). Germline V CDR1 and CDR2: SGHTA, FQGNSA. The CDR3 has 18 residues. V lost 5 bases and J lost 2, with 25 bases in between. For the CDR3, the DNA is TGTGCCAGCAGCCAAGGACCCAGAGGGGCCGGAGGGGCCTACGAGCAGTACTTC. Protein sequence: CASSQGPRGAGGAYEQYF.

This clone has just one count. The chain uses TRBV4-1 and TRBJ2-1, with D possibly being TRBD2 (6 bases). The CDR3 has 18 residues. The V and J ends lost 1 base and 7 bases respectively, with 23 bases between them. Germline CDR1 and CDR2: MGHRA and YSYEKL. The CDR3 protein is CASSQGGTYADWPNEQFF. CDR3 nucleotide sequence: TGCGCCAGCAGCCAAGGGGGGACTTATGCCGACTGGCCTAATGAGCAGTTCTTC.

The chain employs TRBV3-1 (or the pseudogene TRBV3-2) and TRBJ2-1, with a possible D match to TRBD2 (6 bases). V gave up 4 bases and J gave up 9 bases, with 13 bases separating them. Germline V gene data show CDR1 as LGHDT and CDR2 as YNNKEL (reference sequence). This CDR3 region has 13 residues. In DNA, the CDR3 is TGTGCCAGCAGCCTTTTCGGGGGTTTTGAGCAGTTCTTC. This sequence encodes CASSLFGGFEQFF.

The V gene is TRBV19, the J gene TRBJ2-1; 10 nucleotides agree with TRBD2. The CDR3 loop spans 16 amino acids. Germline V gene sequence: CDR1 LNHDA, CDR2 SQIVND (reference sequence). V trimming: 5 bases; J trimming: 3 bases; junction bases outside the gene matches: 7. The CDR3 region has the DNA TGTGCCAGTAGTTTGAGCGGGAGGGTTGACTACAATGAGCAGTTCTTC. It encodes CASSLSGRVDYNEQFF.

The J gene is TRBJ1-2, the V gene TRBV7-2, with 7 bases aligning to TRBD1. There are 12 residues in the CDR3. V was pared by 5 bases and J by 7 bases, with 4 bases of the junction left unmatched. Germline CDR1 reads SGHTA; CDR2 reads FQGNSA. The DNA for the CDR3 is TGTGCCAGCAGCGCTTACAGGGGTGGCTACACCTTC. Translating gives CASSAYRGGYTF.

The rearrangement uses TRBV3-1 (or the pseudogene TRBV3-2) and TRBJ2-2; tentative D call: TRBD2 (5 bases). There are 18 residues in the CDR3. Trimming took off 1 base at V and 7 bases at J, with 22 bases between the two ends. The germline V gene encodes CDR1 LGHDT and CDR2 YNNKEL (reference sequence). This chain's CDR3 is CASSQGARGWEPGGELFF. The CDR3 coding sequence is TGTGCCAGCAGCCAAGGGGCCAGAGGGTGGGAGCCCGGCGGGGAGCTGTTTTTT.

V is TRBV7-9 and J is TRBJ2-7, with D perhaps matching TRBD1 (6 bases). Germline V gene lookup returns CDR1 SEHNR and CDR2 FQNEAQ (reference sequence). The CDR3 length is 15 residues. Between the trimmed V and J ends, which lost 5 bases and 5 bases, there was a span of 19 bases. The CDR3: CASSPRGRERDEQYF. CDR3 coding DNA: TGTGCCAGCAGCCCCAGGGGCCGGGAAAGGGACGAGCAGTACTTC.

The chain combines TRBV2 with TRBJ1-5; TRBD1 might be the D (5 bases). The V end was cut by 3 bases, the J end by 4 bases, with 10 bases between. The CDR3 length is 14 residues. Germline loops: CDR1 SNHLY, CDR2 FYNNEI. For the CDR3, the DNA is TGTGCCAGCAGTGACCTAAACAGGAATCAGCCCCAGCATTTT. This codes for CASSDLNRNQPQHF.

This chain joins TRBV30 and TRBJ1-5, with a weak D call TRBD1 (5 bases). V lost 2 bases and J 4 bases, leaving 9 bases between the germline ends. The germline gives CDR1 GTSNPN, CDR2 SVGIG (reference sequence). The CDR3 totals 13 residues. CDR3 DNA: TGTGCCTGGAGTAATAGGGGAAATCAGCCCCAGCATTTT. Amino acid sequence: CAWSNRGNQPQHF.

This CDR3 reads CASRGTGQLYGYTF. The CDR3 DNA reads TGTGCCAGCAGGGGGACCGGACAGCTCTATGGCTACACCTTC. V gene TRBV27 combines with J gene TRBJ1-2, with D tentatively TRBD1 (6 bases). CDR1 is MNHEY, CDR2 SMNVEV, per germline (reference sequence). Trimming pared 6 bases from V and 4 bases from J, leaving 15 bases between. The length of the CDR3 is 14 residues.

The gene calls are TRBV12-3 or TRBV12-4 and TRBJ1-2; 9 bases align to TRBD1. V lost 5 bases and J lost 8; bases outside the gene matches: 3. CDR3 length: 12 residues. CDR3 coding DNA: TGTGCCAGCAGTGGACAGGGGCGAGGCTACACCTTC. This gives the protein CASSGQGRGYTF.